This TCR beta chain was captured in a study of cytomegalovirus exposure and HLA in healthy donors. Study overall: Sequencing of approximately 190 million T cells in an earlier analysis found approximately 120 million unique TCR beta sequences. The study, taken as a whole, reports: A later analysis showed that HLA-associated TCR beta chains had undergone more clonal expansion than equally common others. Reportedly, cytomegalovirus status was diagnosed with high sensitivity and specificity.

Donors sampled were nominally healthy, though unrecorded immune exposures were likely. With respect to this clone: Its target is not known.

13 Jbeta primers and 60 Vbeta primers were used for the PCR. Profiling relied on immunoSEQ multiplex PCR, and the TCRdb table lists in-frame clones only, not all of them. Of under 200,000 clones listed, under 90% are singletons. The sequencing input was PBMCs. This TCR was recovered from a man aged 18-30 years in good health and CMV-seronegative.

For the CDR3, the DNA is TGTGCCAGCACTAAGGGGAGGGACACTGAAGCTTTCTTT. Amino acid sequence: CASTKGRDTEAFF. The V and J genes are TRBV2 and TRBJ1-1; TRBD1 is a possible D gene (5 bases). Germline V gene data show CDR1 as SNHLY and CDR2 as FYNNEI. V lost 7 bases, J lost 3 bases, and 12 bases lay in between. This CDR3 is built from 13 residues.